A selection of T cell receptor beta chains follows, all from one sample in a study of T-cell reconstitution after alpha-beta-depleted transplantation in children. MiXCR, run by TCRdb on the PCR reads, gives a single entry per CDR3 protein. The data show hundreds of thousands of distinct CDR3 sequences, with about an eighth seen just once and about 2.2% held by the top ten. This material consisted of PBMCs, mostly from graft donor cells, taken 360 days after TCRalphabeta/CD19-depleted stem cell transplant. These receptor sequences come from a male patient aged 10 to 17 who had a stem cell transplant for acute myeloid leukemia, so the T cells may come from the graft donor. Each CDR3 is given with its conserved first and last residue. Each record gives: clone size, D gene, J gene, V gene, CDR3 DNA, CDR3 protein. The D gene is left open where the match is weak. The size entry is marked missing in some rows and otherwise reads once, few, many or a size class.

- | - | TRBJ1-4 | TRBV9 | TGTGCCAGCAGCGGATCAGGGATTCATGAAAAACTGTTTTTT | CASSGSGIHEKLFF
many | - | TRBJ2-3 | TRBV6-2/TRBV6-3 | TGTGCCAGCAGTTACCCTCACAGGACAGATACGCAGTATTTT | CASSYPHRTDTQYF
many | - | TRBJ1-3 | TRBV10-3 | TGTGCCATCAGTGAGTCGGGGACTGGAAACACCATATATTTT | CAISESGTGNTIYF
- | - | TRBJ2-1 | TRBV6-1 | TGTGCCAGCAGTGGAGAGGACCACTCCCCTGAGACCTACAATGAGCAGTTCTTC | CASSGEDHSPETYNEQFF
- | - | TRBJ1-1 | TRBV29-1 | TGCAGCGCGGGCCCAGGTCTGAACACTGAAGCTTTCTTT | CSAGPGLNTEAFF
- | TRBD2 | TRBJ2-7 | TRBV20-1 | TGCAGTGCTAAGGCTAGCGGGATCATCGAGCAGTACTTC | CSAKASGIIEQYF
- | TRBD2 | TRBJ2-7 | TRBV28 | TGTGCCAGCATCCCTTCGGGGGTACCGGGAGGGGATTCCTACGAGCAGTACTTC | CASIPSGVPGGDSYEQYF
- | - | TRBJ1-1 | TRBV14 | TGTGCCAGCAGCCAAGATCTTTGGACCTCTAATCTTCTATACGGAGGGGACACTGAAGCTTTCTTT | CASSQDLWTSNLLYGGDTEAFF
- | TRBD2 | TRBJ2-1 | TRBV7-9 | TGTGCCAGCAGCCTCGGACTAGCGGGAGATGACAATGAGCAGTTCTTC | CASSLGLAGDDNEQFF
- | - | TRBJ2-3 | TRBV7-3 | TGTGCCAGCAGCTTAAGACAGGTTTCAGATACGCAGTATTTT | CASSLRQVSDTQYF
few | TRBD2 | TRBJ2-1 | TRBV25-1 | TGTGCCAGCAAGGGACTAGCCAATGAGCAGTTCTTC | CASKGLANEQFF
few | - | TRBJ2-7 | TRBV7-2 | TGTGCCAGCAGCTTACGGACGGGGCCCAGGAACGAGCAGTACTTC | CASSLRTGPRNEQYF
few | - | TRBJ2-5 | TRBV12-3/TRBV12-4 | TGTGCCAGCAGTTTTTTAGCAGGGACCTTTGGGACCCAGTACTTC | CASSFLAGTFGTQYF
many | TRBD2 | TRBJ2-1 | TRBV3-1 | TGTGCCAGCAGCCAAGGTCTTAGCGGGAGCGGTTATGAGCAGTTCTTC | CASSQGLSGSGYEQFF
- | TRBD1 | TRBJ2-1 | TRBV23-1 | TGCGCCAGCAGTCAATCCCTCCCGGGACAGGGGGCGCAAAGTGTCAAGTACAATGAGCAGTTCTTC | CASSQSLPGQGAQSVKYNEQFF
many | - | TRBJ2-7 | TRBV24-1 | TGTGCCACCAGTGTAGGGGACGGGAAATGGAGAGAGCAGTACTTC | CATSVGDGKWREQYF